This TCR beta chain derives from a study of cytomegalovirus exposure and HLA in healthy donors. As for the study in general: Early release data held around 80 million unique TCRs from HLA-typed donors. Broader study findings: In a later analysis, specific HLA alleles were associated with approximately 17,000 TCR beta sequences at a 0.05 false discovery rate. Immune exposure information comprised only CMV serostatus. Later genetic work tied a missense DCLRE1C variant to beta-chain V and J trimming.

The PCR had 60 Vbeta and 13 Jbeta primers. Clones were sequenced by immunoSEQ multiplex PCR, and TCRdb holds only the in-frame ones, with some missing. The data show about 93,000 clones, around four fifths seen once. The CDR3 consists of 14 residues. The germline CDR1 and CDR2 sequences are LNHNV and YYDKDF (reference sequence). This clone was counted between two and nine times. Its specificity is unknown. This is likely an artifact of a read error, given a far larger clone one base away. The sequenced sample was PBMCs. This receptor was obtained from a man in his thirties or forties in good health and CMV-seronegative. V is TRBV15 and J is TRBJ1-5; 8 nucleotides line up with TRBD1. CDR3 DNA: TGTGCCGCCAGCCAGGACAGGGAGACTCAGCCCCAGCATTTT. Amino acid sequence: CAASQDRETQPQHF.